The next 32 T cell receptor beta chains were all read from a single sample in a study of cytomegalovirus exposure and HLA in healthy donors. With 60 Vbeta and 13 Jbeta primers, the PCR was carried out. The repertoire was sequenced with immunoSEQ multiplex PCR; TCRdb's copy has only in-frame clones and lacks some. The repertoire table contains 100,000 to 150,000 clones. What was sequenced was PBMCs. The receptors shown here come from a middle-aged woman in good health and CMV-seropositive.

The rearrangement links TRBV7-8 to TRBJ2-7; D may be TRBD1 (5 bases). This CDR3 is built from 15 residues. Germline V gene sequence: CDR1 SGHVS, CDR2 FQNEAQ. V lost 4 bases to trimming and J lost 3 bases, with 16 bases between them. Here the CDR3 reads CASSSTRQLLYEQYF. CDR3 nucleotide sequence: TGTGCCAGCAGCTCGACCCGACAGTTACTCTACGAGCAGTACTTC.

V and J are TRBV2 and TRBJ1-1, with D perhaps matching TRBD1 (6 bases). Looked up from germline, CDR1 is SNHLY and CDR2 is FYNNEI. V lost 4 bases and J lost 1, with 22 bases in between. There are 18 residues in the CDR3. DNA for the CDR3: TGTGCCAGCAGTGCCTATATGACAGGAGGTTTGGGGAACACTGAAGCTTTCTTT. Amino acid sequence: CASSAYMTGGLGNTEAFF. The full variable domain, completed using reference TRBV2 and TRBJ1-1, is EPEVTQTPSHQVTQMGQEVILRCVPISNHLYFYWYRQILGQKVEFLVSFYNNEISEKSEIFDDQFSVERPDGSNFTLKIRSTKLEDSAMYFCASSAYMTGGLGNTEAFFGQGTRLTVV.

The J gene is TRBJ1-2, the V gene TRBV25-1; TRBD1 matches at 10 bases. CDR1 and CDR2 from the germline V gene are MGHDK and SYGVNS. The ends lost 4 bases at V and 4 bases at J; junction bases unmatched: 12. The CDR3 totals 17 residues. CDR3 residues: CASSAPGQGRLAYGYTF. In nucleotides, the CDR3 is TGTGCCAGCAGTGCCCCGGGACAGGGGAGATTGGCCTATGGCTACACCTTC.

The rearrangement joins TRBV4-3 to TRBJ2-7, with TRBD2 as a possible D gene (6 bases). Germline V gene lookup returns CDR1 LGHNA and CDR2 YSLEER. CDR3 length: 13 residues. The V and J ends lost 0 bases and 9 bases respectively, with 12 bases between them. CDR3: CASSQDRRERQYF. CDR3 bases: TGCGCCAGCAGCCAAGATAGACGGGAGAGGCAGTACTTC.

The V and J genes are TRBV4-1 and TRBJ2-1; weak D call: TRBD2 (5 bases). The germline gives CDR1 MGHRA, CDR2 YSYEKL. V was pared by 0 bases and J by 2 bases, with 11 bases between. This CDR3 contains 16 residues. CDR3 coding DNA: TGCGCCAGCAGCCAAGAAAGCGGCAAGGCCTACAATGAGCAGTTCTTC. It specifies CASSQESGKAYNEQFF.

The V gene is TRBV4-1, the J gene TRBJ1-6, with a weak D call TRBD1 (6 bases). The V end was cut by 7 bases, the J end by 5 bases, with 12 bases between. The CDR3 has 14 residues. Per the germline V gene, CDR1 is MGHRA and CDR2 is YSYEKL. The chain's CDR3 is CASTPRGNNSPLHF. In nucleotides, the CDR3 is TGCGCCAGCACCCCTAGGGGGAATAATTCACCCCTCCACTTT.

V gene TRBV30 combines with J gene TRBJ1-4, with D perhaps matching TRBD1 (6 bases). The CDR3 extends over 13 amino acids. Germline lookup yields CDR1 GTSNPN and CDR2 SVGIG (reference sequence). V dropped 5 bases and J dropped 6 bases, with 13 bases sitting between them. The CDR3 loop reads CAWQGHGDEKLFF. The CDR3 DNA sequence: TGTGCCTGGCAGGGACACGGAGATGAAAAACTGTTTTTT.

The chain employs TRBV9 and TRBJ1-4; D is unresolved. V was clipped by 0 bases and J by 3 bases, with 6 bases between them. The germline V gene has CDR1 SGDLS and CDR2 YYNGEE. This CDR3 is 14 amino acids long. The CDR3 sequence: CASSVAGPNEKLFF. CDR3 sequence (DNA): TGTGCCAGCAGCGTAGCGGGTCCTAATGAAAAACTGTTTTTT.

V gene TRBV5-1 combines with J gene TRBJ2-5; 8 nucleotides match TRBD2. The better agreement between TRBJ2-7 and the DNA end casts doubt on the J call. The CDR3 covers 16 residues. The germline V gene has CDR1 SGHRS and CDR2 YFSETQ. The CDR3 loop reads CASSLGVAGGSYEQYF. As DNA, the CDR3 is TGCGCCAGCAGCTTGGGGGTGGCGGGAGGCTCCTACGAGCAGTACTTC.

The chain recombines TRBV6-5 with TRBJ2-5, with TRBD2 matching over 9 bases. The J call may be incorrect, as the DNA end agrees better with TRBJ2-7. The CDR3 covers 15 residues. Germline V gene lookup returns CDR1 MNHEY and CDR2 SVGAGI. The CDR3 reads CASSYLAGIAYEQYF. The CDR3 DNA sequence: TGTGCCAGCAGTTACCTAGCGGGAATCGCCTACGAGCAGTACTTC.

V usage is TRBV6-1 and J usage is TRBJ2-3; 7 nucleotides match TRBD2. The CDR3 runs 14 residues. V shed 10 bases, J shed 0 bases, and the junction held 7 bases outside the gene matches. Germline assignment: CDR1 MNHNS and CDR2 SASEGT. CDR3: CATQAGLSTDTQYF. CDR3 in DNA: TGTGCCACCCAAGCGGGACTAAGCACAGATACGCAGTATTTT.

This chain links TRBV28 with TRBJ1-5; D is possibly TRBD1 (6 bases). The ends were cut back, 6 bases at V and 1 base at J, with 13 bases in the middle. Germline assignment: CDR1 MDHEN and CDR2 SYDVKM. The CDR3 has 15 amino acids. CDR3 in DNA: TGTGCCAGCAGGGGGGTACAGGGAAGCAATCAGCCCCAGCATTTT. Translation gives CASRGVQGSNQPQHF.

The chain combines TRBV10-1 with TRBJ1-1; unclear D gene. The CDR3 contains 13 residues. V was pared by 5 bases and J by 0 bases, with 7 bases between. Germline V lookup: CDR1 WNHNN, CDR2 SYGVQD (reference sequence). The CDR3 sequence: CASSWTVNTEAFF. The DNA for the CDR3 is TGCGCCAGCAGTTGGACTGTGAACACTGAAGCTTTCTTT.

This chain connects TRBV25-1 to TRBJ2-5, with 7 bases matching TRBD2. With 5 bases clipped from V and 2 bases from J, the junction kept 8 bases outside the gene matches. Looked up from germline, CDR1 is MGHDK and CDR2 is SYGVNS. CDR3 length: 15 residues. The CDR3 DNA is TGTGCCAGCAGTCCTTCTAGCGGACTACAAGAGACCCAGTACTTC. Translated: CASSPSSGLQETQYF.

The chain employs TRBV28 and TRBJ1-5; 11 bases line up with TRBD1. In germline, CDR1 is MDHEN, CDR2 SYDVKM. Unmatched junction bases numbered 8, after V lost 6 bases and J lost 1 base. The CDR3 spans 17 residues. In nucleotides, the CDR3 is TGTGCCAGCAGCCCTGGACAGGGGGCAAAGAGCAATCAGCCCCAGCATTTT. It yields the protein CASSPGQGAKSNQPQHF.

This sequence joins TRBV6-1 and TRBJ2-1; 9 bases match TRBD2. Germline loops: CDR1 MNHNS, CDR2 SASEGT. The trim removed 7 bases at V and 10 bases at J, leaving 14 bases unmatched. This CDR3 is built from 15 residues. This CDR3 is CASTRLWREGDEQFF. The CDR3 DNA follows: TGTGCCAGCACCCGGTTATGGCGGGAGGGCGACGAGCAGTTCTTC.

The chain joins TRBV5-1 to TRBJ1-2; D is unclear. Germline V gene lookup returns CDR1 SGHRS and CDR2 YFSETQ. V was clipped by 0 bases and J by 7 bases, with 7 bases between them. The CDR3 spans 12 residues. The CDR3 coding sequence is TGCGCCAGCAGCTTGGACAGTTCTGGCTACACCTTC. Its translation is CASSLDSSGYTF.

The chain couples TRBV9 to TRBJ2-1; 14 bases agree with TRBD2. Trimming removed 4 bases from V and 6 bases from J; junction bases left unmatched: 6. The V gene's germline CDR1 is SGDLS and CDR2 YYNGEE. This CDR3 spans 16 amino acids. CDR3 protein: CASSFGLAGGLNEQFF. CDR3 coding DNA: TGTGCCAGCAGCTTCGGACTAGCGGGAGGCCTCAATGAGCAGTTCTTC.

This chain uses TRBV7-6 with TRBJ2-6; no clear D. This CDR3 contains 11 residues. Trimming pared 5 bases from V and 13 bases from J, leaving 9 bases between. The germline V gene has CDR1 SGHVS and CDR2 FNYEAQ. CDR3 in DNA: TGTGCCAGCAGCCCCGCCGGGGTCCTGACTTTC. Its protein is CASSPAGVLTF.

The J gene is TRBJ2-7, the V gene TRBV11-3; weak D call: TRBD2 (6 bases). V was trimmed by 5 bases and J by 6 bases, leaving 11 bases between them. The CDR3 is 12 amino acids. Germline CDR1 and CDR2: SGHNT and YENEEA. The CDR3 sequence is CASSARGSEQYF. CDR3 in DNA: TGTGCCAGCAGCGCCCGGGGGAGCGAGCAGTACTTC. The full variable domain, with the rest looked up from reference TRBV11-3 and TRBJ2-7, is EAGVVQSPRYKIIEKKQPVAFWCNPISGHNTLYWYLQNLGQGPELLIRYENEEAVDDSQLPKDRFSAERLKGVDSTLKIQPAELGDSAVYLCASSARGSEQYFGPGTRLTVT.

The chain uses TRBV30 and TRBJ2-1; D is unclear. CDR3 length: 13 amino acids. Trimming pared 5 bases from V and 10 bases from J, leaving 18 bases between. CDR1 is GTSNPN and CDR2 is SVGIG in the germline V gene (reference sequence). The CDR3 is CAWYTSQRGEQFF. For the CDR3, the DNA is TGTGCCTGGTATACCTCTCAACGCGGAGAGCAGTTCTTC.

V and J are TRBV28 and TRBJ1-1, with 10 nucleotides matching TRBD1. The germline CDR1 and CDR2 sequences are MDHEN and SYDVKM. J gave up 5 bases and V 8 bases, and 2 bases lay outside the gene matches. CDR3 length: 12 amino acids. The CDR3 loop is CASGTGVTEAFF. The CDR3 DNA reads TGTGCCAGCGGGACAGGGGTTACTGAAGCTTTCTTT.

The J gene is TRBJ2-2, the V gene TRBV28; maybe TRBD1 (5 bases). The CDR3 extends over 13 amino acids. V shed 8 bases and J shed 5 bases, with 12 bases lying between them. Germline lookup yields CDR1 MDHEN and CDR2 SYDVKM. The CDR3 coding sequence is TGTGCCAGCCGGCAGGGTGGTACCGGGGAGCTGTTTTTT. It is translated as CASRQGGTGELFF.

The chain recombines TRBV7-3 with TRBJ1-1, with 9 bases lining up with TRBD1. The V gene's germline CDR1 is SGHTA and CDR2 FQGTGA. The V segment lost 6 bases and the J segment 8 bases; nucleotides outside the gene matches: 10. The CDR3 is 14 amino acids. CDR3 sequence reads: CASSRTGGFREAFF. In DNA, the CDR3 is TGTGCCAGCAGTCGAACAGGGGGCTTCCGGGAAGCTTTCTTT.

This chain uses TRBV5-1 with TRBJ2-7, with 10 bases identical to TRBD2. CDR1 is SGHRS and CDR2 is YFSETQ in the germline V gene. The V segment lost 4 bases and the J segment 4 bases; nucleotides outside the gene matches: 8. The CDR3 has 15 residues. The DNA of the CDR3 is TGCGCCAGCAGCCCCACCGAGCGGGAGGGTTACGAGCAGTACTTC. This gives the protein CASSPTEREGYEQYF.

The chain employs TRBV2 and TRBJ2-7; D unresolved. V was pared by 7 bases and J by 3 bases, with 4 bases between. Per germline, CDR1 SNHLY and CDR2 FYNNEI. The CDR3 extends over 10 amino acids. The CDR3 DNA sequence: TGTGCCAGCATCGGCTACGAGCAGTACTTC. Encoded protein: CASIGYEQYF.

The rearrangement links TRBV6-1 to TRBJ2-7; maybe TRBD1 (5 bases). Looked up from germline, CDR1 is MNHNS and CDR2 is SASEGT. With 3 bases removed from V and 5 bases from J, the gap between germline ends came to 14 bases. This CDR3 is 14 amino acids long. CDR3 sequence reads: CASSDLTGADEQYF. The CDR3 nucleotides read TGTGCCAGCAGTGACCTTACAGGCGCGGACGAGCAGTACTTC.

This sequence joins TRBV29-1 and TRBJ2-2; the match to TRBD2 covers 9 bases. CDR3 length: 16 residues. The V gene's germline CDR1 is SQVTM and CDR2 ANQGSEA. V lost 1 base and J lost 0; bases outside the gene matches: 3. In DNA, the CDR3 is TGCAGCGTTGAAGGACTAGCGGAATCGAACACCGGGGAGCTGTTTTTT. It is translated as CSVEGLAESNTGELFF.

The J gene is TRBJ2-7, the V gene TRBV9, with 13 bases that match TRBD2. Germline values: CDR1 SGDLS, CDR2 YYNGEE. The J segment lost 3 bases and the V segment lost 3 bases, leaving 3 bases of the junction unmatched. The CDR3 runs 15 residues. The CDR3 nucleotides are TGTGCCAGCAGCGGACTAGCGGGAGGACTCTACGAGCAGTACTTC. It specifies CASSGLAGGLYEQYF.

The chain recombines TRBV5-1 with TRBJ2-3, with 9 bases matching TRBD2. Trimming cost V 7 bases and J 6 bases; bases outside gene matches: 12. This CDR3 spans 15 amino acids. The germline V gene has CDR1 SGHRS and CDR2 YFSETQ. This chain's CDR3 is CASAQREVDTDTQYF. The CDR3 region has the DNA TGCGCCAGCGCTCAGCGGGAGGTGGATACCGATACGCAGTATTTT.

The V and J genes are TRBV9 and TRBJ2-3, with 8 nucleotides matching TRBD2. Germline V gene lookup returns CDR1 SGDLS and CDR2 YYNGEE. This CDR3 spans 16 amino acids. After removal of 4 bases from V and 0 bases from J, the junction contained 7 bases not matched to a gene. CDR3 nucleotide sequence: TGTGCCAGCAGCAAAGGACTAGCCCAGAGCACAGATACGCAGTATTTT. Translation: CASSKGLAQSTDTQYF.

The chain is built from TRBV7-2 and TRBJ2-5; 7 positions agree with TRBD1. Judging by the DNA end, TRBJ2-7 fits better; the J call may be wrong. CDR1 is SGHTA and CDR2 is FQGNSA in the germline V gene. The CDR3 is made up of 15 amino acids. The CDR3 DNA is TGTGCCAGCAGCTCACCCTACAGGGGAACCTACGAGCAGTACTTC. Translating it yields CASSSPYRGTYEQYF.